The clone carrying this T cell receptor (beta chain) was found many times. Its target is not known. This entry is derived from a study of blood T cells in healthy people across ages. Study-level points and caveats: Naive CD4+ cells and diversity were both higher in long-lived donors than in aged donors. The donors' CMV status was not determined, possibly confounding changes in expanded clonotypes.

The CDR3 has 14 residues. In germline, CDR1 is MNHNY, CDR2 SVGAGI (reference sequence). Trimming took 5 bases from V and 4 from J; bases not matched to a gene: 8. A second PCR, run for about 7 to 12 cycles, used a sample-barcoded 5' primer plus a J-beta primer mix. One entry per CDR3 protein, called by TCRdb with MiXCR from the 5' RACE reads. The sample has hundreds of thousands of distinct CDR3 sequences, approximately 25% seen once; the top ten hold just under 9%. The study recruited healthy Caucasian donors from Russia who were aged about 6 to 95. These records were also assigned to another study, of T cells of mothers and their children.

This TCR derives from a boy aged 5-17 years in good health. The chain combines TRBV6-6 with TRBJ2-7; TRBD1 matches 7 bases. The specimen was blood. This CDR3 is CASSPPGQSYEQYF. The CDR3 DNA follows: TGTGCCAGCAGTCCGCCGGGACAGTCGTACGAGCAGTACTTC.